A few counts support the clone carrying this TCR beta chain. Its antigen is not identified. Per the germline V gene, CDR1 is MNHEY and CDR2 is SMNVEV (reference sequence). The J segment lost 7 bases and the V segment lost 1 base, leaving 4 bases of the junction unmatched. CDR3 length: 15 residues. Exclusion of patients followed from uncontrolled infection, other autoimmune disease, pregnancy or lactation. Clinical symptoms, serum thyroxine, TRAb, thyroid ultrasound and orbital computed tomography informed diagnoses. Authors of the study amplified TCR beta CDR3 regions from RNA transcripts. The HTBI primer set was used in a first-round RT-PCR of the TCR CDR3. A single record per CDR3 protein comes from TCRdb applying MiXCR to the multiplex PCR reads. The data show about 640,000 distinct CDR3 sequences, around 21% seen once. This entry belongs to a study of T cells in Graves' hyperthyroidism and ophthalmopathy. Notes on the study in general: The authors' 13 V-J model separated ophthalmopathy from stable hyperthyroidism.

This sequence joins TRBV27 and TRBJ1-5, with 10 bases identical to TRBD1. The source of this sequence is a man between 25 and 39 years old with Graves' ophthalmopathy. Sequencing was carried out using blood. CDR3 nucleotides: TGTGCCAGCAGTTTATTTTCGACAGGGGGCCAGCCCCAGCATTTT. The encoded protein is CASSLFSTGGQPQHF.